The rows below give T cell receptor beta chains drawn from one sample of a study of blood T cell repertoires in COVID-19. Assay used: immunoSEQ multiplex PCR; TCRdb lists only in-frame clones, some missing. The table lists 90,000 to 100,000 clones, 82% of them singletons. Sequencing was carried out using peripheral blood. These receptors all come from an elderly man with acute or convalescent COVID-19. Each CDR3 is given with its conserved first and last residue. D genes are given only for firm matches. Clone size is shown for a subset of rows, as once, few, many or a class of expanded clone.

D	V	size	J	DNA	CDR3
TRBD1	TRBV5-8	NA	TRBJ2-7	TGTGCCAGCAGTTCGGGACAGCCCGGGGTGGAGCAGTACTTC	CASSSGQPGVEQYF
NA	TRBV4-3	NA	TRBJ2-1	TGCGCCAGCAGCCAAGATATCAGGGATCTGAGGAATGAGCAGTTCTTC	CASSQDIRDLRNEQFF
NA	TRBV7-9	NA	TRBJ2-5	TGTGCCAGCAGCGCCCTTACTCGTCAAGAGACCCAGTACTTC	CASSALTRQETQYF
NA	TRBV9	few	TRBJ2-7	TGTGCCAGCAGCGTAGACTGGACAGCCTACGAGCAGTACTTC	CASSVDWTAYEQYF
NA	TRBV14	NA	TRBJ2-5	TGTGCCAGCAGCCAATGGGCACCCTCGGAGACCCAGTACTTC	CASSQWAPSETQYF
TRBD1	TRBV9	NA	TRBJ1-3	TGTGCCAGCAGCGTCGGCGGACAGGCGCACTCTGGAAACACCATATATTTT	CASSVGGQAHSGNTIYF
TRBD1	TRBV9	NA	TRBJ2-2	TGTGCCAGCACCGTGACAGGGTCGAACACCGGGGAGCTGTTTTTT	CASTVTGSNTGELFF
TRBD1	TRBV29-1	once	TRBJ2-2	TGCAGCGTACAAACAGGGGCCGGGGAGCTGTTTTTT	CSVQTGAGELFF
NA	TRBV13	NA	TRBJ2-7	TGTGCCAGCAGCCGAGGGGACTTCGCTCTTTCCTACGAGCAGTACTTC	CASSRGDFALSYEQYF
NA	TRBV10-1	NA	TRBJ2-7	TGCGCCAGCCGCAGAGATAGGACGGGAGAGCAGTACTTC	CASRRDRTGEQYF
NA	TRBV6-5	NA	TRBJ1-4	TGTGCCTCTGAGTGGGGGCGCTCTAATGAAAAACTGTTTTTT	CASEWGRSNEKLFF
TRBD2	TRBV28	NA	TRBJ2-5	TGTGCCAGCAGCCGGACTAGCGGGAGGGGCCGGGAGACCCAGTACTTC	CASSRTSGRGRETQYF
NA	TRBV7-2	NA	TRBJ1-2	TGTGCCAGCAGCTTAGCGGGCCAATCCGGCTACACCTTC	CASSLAGQSGYTF
NA	TRBV19	NA	TRBJ1-1	TGTGCCAGTAGTATAGGGGCACAGGTGAACACTGAAGCTTTCTTT	CASSIGAQVNTEAFF
TRBD1	TRBV11-2	NA	TRBJ2-7	TGTGCCAGCAGCAAAGGGGGGACAGGGCACGAGCAGTACTTC	CASSKGGTGHEQYF
TRBD1	TRBV28	NA	TRBJ2-7	TGTGCCAGCAAGCCTTCCGGGACAGGGTTAGGCGAGCAGTACTTC	CASKPSGTGLGEQYF
NA	TRBV18	NA	TRBJ1-4	TGTGCCAGCTCACCTCAGGGCCCACCAACTAATGAAAAACTGTTTTTT	CASSPQGPPTNEKLFF
NA	TRBV24-1	NA	TRBJ2-2	TGTGCCACCAGTGCCCCGCGGGGGAACACCGGGGAGCTGTTTTTT	CATSAPRGNTGELFF
NA	TRBV14	NA	TRBJ1-5	TGTGCCAGCAGCCAAGCCAGGGGGCCCCAGCATTTT	CASSQARGPQHF
NA	TRBV18	NA	TRBJ2-7	TGTGCCAGCTCACCACCGCTCAGCTCCTACGAGCAGTACTTC	CASSPPLSSYEQYF